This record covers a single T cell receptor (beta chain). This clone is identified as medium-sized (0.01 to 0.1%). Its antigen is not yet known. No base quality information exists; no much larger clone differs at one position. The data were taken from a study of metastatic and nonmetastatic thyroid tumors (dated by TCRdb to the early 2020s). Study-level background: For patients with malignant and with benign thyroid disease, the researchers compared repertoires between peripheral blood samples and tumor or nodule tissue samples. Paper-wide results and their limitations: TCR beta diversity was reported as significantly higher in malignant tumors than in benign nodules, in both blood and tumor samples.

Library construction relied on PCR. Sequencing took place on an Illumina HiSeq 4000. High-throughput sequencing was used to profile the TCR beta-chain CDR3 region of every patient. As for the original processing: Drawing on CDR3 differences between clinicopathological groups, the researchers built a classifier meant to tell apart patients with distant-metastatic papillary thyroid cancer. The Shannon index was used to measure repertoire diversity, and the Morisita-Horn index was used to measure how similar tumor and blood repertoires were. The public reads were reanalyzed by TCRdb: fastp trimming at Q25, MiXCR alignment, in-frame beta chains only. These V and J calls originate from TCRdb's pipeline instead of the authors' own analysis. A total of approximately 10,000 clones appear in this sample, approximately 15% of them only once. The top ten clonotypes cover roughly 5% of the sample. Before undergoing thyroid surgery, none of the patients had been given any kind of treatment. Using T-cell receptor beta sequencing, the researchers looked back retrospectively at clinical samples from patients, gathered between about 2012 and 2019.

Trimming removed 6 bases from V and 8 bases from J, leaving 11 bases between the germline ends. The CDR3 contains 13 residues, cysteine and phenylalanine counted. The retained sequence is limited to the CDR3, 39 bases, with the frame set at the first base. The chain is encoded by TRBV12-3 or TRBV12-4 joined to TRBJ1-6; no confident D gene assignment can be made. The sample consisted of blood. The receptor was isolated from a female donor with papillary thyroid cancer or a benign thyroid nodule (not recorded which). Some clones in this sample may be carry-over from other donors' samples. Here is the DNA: TGTGCCAGCAGGGACCGTGAAGATTCACCCCTCCACTTT. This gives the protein CASRDREDSPLHF.